This T cell receptor beta chain was profiled in a study of regulatory T cells in long-lasting Graves disease. Time point defined: newly diagnosed GD, antithyroid drugs for less than 3 months. Extracted RNA from PBMCs served as the source of the TCR library. Sequencing libraries for TCR beta were prepared with iRepertoire HTBI primers and Arm-PCR of CDR3 regions. TCRdb re-analysed the multiplex PCR reads in MiXCR, keeping a single row per CDR3 protein. In the table there are 530,000 or so distinct CDR3 sequences, about 16% of which are singletons. Regarding the study as a whole: Persistent Graves' disease cases displayed lower TCR diversity than newly diagnosed ones. Accuracy was possibly reduced by small sample size.

This clonotype was recorded at least ten times. Its matching antigen is unknown. This sample also belongs to another study, concerning T cells in Graves' hyperthyroidism and ophthalmopathy. From that paper: With a median lead of roughly 6.2 months before onset, the model predicted ophthalmopathy.

The receptor comes from a man between 18 and 29 years old with Graves disease. The input for sequencing was peripheral blood mononuclear cells (PBMCs), taken at new diagnosis, from a patient treated with antithyroid drugs.

CDR3 nucleotides: TGCAGTGCTAGGAGCCAGGGAAGTCAGCCCCAGCATTTT. Translating it yields CSARSQGSQPQHF. This chain uses TRBV20-1 with TRBJ1-5; D possibly corresponds to TRBD1 (5 bases). This CDR3 has 13 residues. The germline gives CDR1 DFQATT, CDR2 SNEGSKA (reference sequence). Trimming removed 3 bases at V and 6 bases at J, with 12 bases between.